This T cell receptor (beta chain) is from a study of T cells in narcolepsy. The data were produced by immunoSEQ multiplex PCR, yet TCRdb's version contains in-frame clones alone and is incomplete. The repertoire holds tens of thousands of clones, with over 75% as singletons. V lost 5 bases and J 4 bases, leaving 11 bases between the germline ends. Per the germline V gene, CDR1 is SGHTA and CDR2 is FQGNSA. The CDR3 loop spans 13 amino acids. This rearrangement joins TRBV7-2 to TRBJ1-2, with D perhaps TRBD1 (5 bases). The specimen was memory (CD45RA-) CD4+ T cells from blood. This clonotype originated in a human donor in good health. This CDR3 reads CASSQQEGYGYTF. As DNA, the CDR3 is TGTGCCAGCAGCCAACAGGAGGGCTATGGCTACACCTTC.